Listed here are 25 T cell receptor beta chains from one sample, sequenced in a study of vaccination effects on CD4 cells after COVID-19. Repertoires were generated with immunoSEQ multiplex PCR, while TCRdb's copy carries only in-frame clones and drops some. The sample carries roughly 30,000 clones, roughly 72% recorded once. These TCRs' antigens remain unknown. Pools of viral peptides were used by the ViraFEST assay to expand antigen-specific CD4+ T cells ahead of sequencing. Following culture for around 9 days, CD4+ T cells were isolated. According to the study, vaccine recipients showed no prior SARS-CoV-2 infection and negative nucleocapsid antibodies. Sequenced material: CD4+ T cells from PBMCs cultured with HCoV-OC43 spike peptides, taken before COVID-19 vaccination. Subset here: HCoV-OC43 spike overlapping peptide pool stimulation. Receptors originate from a human donor who received a COVID-19 vaccine.

This clone was counted only a few times. This chain uses TRBV6-1 with TRBJ1-1; unclear D gene. This CDR3 is built from 21 residues. Trimming pared 0 bases from V and 2 bases from J, leaving 28 bases between. Germline loops: CDR1 MNHNS, CDR2 SASEGT. CDR3 sequence: CASSEAGSLRGVTWENTEAFF. The CDR3, as DNA: TGTGCCAGCAGTGAAGCGGGGTCCCTTCGCGGGGTCACCTGGGAAAACACTGAAGCTTTCTTT.

Relative to its sample, this clone is large. The chain employs TRBV6-5 and TRBJ2-7, with TRBD1 as a possible D gene (6 bases). Trimming cost V 6 bases and J 0 bases, with 9 bases left between them. The germline CDR1 and CDR2 sequences are MNHEY and SVGAGI. The CDR3 length is 13 residues. Here the CDR3 DNA reads TGTGCCAGCAGGGGGGACATCTCCTACGAGCAGTACTTC. Protein product: CASRGDISYEQYF.

In the case of this clone: At one end the junction does not follow the germline gene, possibly because of a read error. This chain's CDR3 is CASSSGAGAGTDTQYF. The CDR3 coding sequence is TGTGCTAGCAGCTCGGGAGCGGGAGCGGGCACAGATACGCAGTATTTT. The chain uses TRBV7-7 and TRBJ2-3; 8 nucleotides agree with TRBD2. This CDR3 has 16 residues. CDR1 and CDR2 (germline): SSHAT, FNYEAQ (reference sequence).

This clone was recorded a few times. The chain recombines TRBV11-2 with TRBJ1-2; no clear D. Germline V gene data show CDR1 as SGHAT and CDR2 as FQNNGV. The CDR3 contains 15 residues. The V gene lost 5 bases and the J gene lost 4 bases, with 17 bases spanning the gap. CDR3: CASSLQPAVLYGYTF. The CDR3 nucleotides read TGTGCCAGCAGCCTCCAGCCAGCAGTCCTCTATGGCTACACCTTC.

The rearrangement joins TRBV4-2 to TRBJ2-7; D gene ambiguous. The CDR3 length is 15 residues. Looked up from germline, CDR1 is LGHNA and CDR2 is YNFKEQ. The ends were cut back, 0 bases at V and 6 bases at J, with 15 bases in the middle. The DNA for the CDR3 is TGTGCCAGCAGCCAAGATCAGTGGGCCTTGGCCGAGCAGTACTTC. Its translation is CASSQDQWALAEQYF.

This clone showed up just once. V gene TRBV7-9 combines with J gene TRBJ2-1; 8 nucleotides agree with TRBD2. From germline, CDR1 is SEHNR and CDR2 FQNEAQ (reference sequence). Trimming removed 1 base from V and 5 bases from J; junction bases left unmatched: 10. This CDR3 has 17 residues. The CDR3 sequence is CASSLVINSGMNNEQFF. CDR3 in DNA: TGTGCCAGCAGCTTAGTAATCAATAGCGGGATGAACAATGAGCAGTTCTTC.

This chain uses TRBV7-8 with TRBJ1-6; a possible D gene is TRBD1 (5 bases). CDR3 length equals 14 residues. CDR1 and CDR2 from the germline V gene are SGHVS and FQNEAQ. The ends were cut back, 5 bases at V and 7 bases at J, with 12 bases in the middle. Here the CDR3 DNA reads TGTGCCAGCAGCGTCTCAGGGCTCAATTCACCCCTCCACTTT. Translation: CASSVSGLNSPLHF.

J is TRBJ1-2 and V is TRBV6-2 or TRBV6-3; a weak D match, TRBD1 (5 bases). Germline CDR1 is MNHEY and CDR2 is SVGEGT. The CDR3 totals 13 residues. Trimming took 0 bases from V and 8 from J, leaving 10 bases between them. The CDR3 sequence is CASSYSQRGGYTF. CDR3 in DNA: TGTGCCAGCAGTTACTCGCAGCGGGGCGGCTACACCTTC.

The chain has TRBV23-1 and TRBJ1-2, with D unresolved. TRBV23-1 is treated as an ORF (open reading frame) with a function not yet certain. Trimming removed 1 base from V and 6 bases from J, with 12 bases in between. The CDR3 has 14 residues. CDR3 bases: TGCGCCAGCAGTCAATTAACGTGCCGGAATGGCTACACCTTC. Protein product: CASSQLTCRNGYTF.

As DNA, the CDR3 is TGTGCCAGCAGCCCTATAGCCCCCAGTGACGGGGATCAGCCCCAGCATTTT. Translation: CASSPIAPSDGDQPQHF. The chain employs TRBV7-9 and TRBJ1-5; no clear D gene. From germline, CDR1 is SEHNR and CDR2 FQNEAQ (reference sequence). V was cut by 5 bases and J by 5 bases, with 22 bases left in between. The CDR3 covers 17 residues.

The gene calls are TRBV12-3 or TRBV12-4 and TRBJ1-1; D is unclear. The V end lost 4 bases, the J end lost 0 bases, and 6 bases lay between the germline ends. The CDR3 has 13 residues. The CDR3 DNA reads as TGTGCCAGCAGTTGGGGTATGAACACTGAAGCTTTCTTT. Protein product: CASSWGMNTEAFF.

The chain joins TRBV10-3 to TRBJ2-3; D uncertain. V lost 7 bases, J lost 0 bases, and 8 bases lay in between. The V gene's germline CDR1 is ENHRY and CDR2 SYGVKD. The CDR3 is 13 amino acids. The chain's CDR3 is CAIKDGSTDTQYF. The CDR3, as DNA: TGTGCCATCAAAGACGGAAGCACAGATACGCAGTATTTT.

The V gene is TRBV11-2, the J gene TRBJ2-5, with D perhaps TRBD2 (6 bases). This CDR3 comprises 16 residues. The germline V and J ends were trimmed by 1 base and 1 base, with 13 bases remaining between them. Germline assignment: CDR1 SGHAT and CDR2 FQNNGV. The chain's CDR3 is CASSLGRGGRQETQYF. The CDR3 DNA is TGTGCCAGCAGCTTAGGCCGCGGAGGGCGCCAAGAGACCCAGTACTTC.

The J gene is TRBJ2-7, the V gene TRBV28; 7 positions match TRBD1. The CDR3 has 13 residues. Germline V gives CDR1 MDHEN, CDR2 SYDVKM. The J segment lost 2 bases and the V segment lost 5 bases, leaving 3 bases of the junction unmatched. The CDR3 DNA reads as TGTGCCAGCAGTCCGGGACAGACCTACGAGCAGTACTTC. Translated, it gives CASSPGQTYEQYF.

The gene calls are TRBV5-1 and TRBJ2-2; 7 bases are a match to TRBD1. The ends lost 9 bases at V and 0 bases at J; junction bases unmatched: 2. Germline V CDR1 and CDR2: SGHRS, YFSETQ. CDR3 length: 13 residues. The CDR3 reads CATGTANTGELFF. The CDR3 coding sequence is TGCGCCACCGGGACAGCGAACACCGGGGAGCTGTTTTTT.

This clone was seen once. This chain uses TRBV7-6 with TRBJ1-1; D remains unclear. Germline loops: CDR1 SGHVS, CDR2 FNYEAQ. The CDR3 sequence is 13 residues long. Trimming shortened V by 4 bases and J by 0 bases, and 6 bases separated the two germline ends. CDR3 DNA sequence: TGTGCCAGCAGCTCTACCATGAACACTGAAGCTTTCTTT. Its translation is CASSSTMNTEAFF.

The genes are TRBV28 and TRBJ2-2; the match to TRBD1 covers 7 bases. Losses at the gene ends were 4 bases for V and 0 bases for J; bases not matched to a gene: 5. This CDR3 has 16 residues. Germline CDR1 MDHEN, CDR2 SYDVKM. Here the CDR3 DNA reads TGTGCCAGCAGTTACCCCCAGGGGGCGAACACCGGGGAGCTGTTTTTT. Translating it yields CASSYPQGANTGELFF.

V and J are TRBV5-4 and TRBJ1-4, with a tentative D call TRBD1 (6 bases). The CDR3 has 15 amino acids. Germline assignment: CDR1 SGHNT and CDR2 YYREEE (reference sequence). Trimming left V 4 bases short and J 0 bases short, with 10 bases between. DNA of the CDR3: TGTGCCAGCAGCCTGGACAGTGCAACTAATGAAAAACTGTTTTTT. Its protein is CASSLDSATNEKLFF.

The chain employs TRBV7-8 and TRBJ2-5; weak D call: TRBD1 (6 bases). Trimming removed 0 bases at V and 4 bases at J, with 18 bases between. This CDR3 region has 17 residues. Germline V gene lookup returns CDR1 SGHVS and CDR2 FQNEAQ. The CDR3 nucleotides read TGTGCCAGCAGCTTAGCGAGGTACAGGGAAGTGCGAGAGACCCAGTACTTC. Translation: CASSLARYREVRETQYF.

The chain has TRBV9 and TRBJ1-5, with TRBD1 identical over 8 bases. The CDR3 totals 17 residues. V lost 3 bases and J lost 0; bases outside the gene matches: 8. CDR1 SGDLS and CDR2 YYNGEE come from the germline V gene. As DNA, the CDR3 is TGTGCCAGCAGCGCCGATCCGGGACAGGATAGCAATCAGCCCCAGCATTTT. Translation: CASSADPGQDSNQPQHF.

The chain recombines TRBV19 with TRBJ2-7, with D uncertain. Germline CDR1 LNHDA, CDR2 SQIVND (reference sequence). This CDR3 region has 13 residues. V was clipped by 5 bases and J by 0 bases, with 8 bases between them. CDR3 DNA sequence: TGTGCCAGTAGTCCGCAGTACTCCTACGAGCAGTACTTC. Residues: CASSPQYSYEQYF.

V usage is TRBV19 and J usage is TRBJ2-3, with D unclear. The CDR3 is 13 amino acids. From germline, CDR1 is LNHDA and CDR2 SQIVND (reference sequence). Trimming took 3 bases from V and 4 from J, leaving 8 bases between them. CDR3 DNA sequence: TGTGCCAGTAGTATCGGATACGCAGATACGCAGTATTTT. This encodes CASSIGYADTQYF.

V is TRBV7-8 and J is TRBJ1-5, with D possibly matching TRBD1 (5 bases). Looked up from germline, CDR1 is SGHVS and CDR2 is FQNEAQ. Trimming removed 2 bases from V and 0 bases from J, with 11 bases in between. CDR3 length equals 16 residues. CDR3 nucleotides: TGTGCCAGCAGCTTAAGGGGCGGTCATAGCAATCAGCCCCAGCATTTT. The encoded protein is CASSLRGGHSNQPQHF. Together with reference TRBV7-8 and TRBJ1-5, the CDR3 gives the full variable domain: GAGVSQSPRYKVAKRGQDVALRCDPISGHVSLFWYQQALGQGPEFLTYFQNEAQLDKSGLPSDRFFAERPEGSVSTLKIQRTQQEDSAVYLCASSLRGGHSNQPQHFGDGTRLSIL.

This CDR3 reads CASSFSGSKYEQYF. CDR3 in DNA: TGTGCCAGCAGCTTTAGCGGGAGTAAGTACGAGCAGTACTTC. The chain uses TRBV11-2 and TRBJ2-7, with 9 bases lining up with TRBD2. The CDR3 spans 14 residues. CDR1 and CDR2 from the germline V gene are SGHAT and FQNNGV. Germline trimming cut 3 bases from V and 4 bases from J; bases unmatched to any gene: 4. The full variable domain, rest sourced from reference TRBV11-2 and TRBJ2-7, is EAGVAQSPRYKIIEKRQSVAFWCNPISGHATLYWYQQILGQGPKLLIQFQNNGVVDDSQLPKDRFSAERLKGVDSTLKIQPAKLEDSAVYLCASSFSGSKYEQYFGPGTRLTVT.

The chain has TRBV19 and TRBJ1-3; 8 bases match TRBD1. V dropped 6 bases and J dropped 1; count of bases not matched to a gene: 14. CDR1 is LNHDA, CDR2 SQIVND, per germline (reference sequence). This CDR3 spans 18 amino acids. The CDR3 spells CASSPTSGGVGSGNTIYF. Here the CDR3 DNA reads TGTGCCAGTAGCCCGACCTCAGGGGGCGTTGGTTCTGGAAACACCATATATTTT.